This TCR beta chain derives from a study of T cells in tuberculosis. In the study overall: Samples predate treatment or fall within its first 7 days.

As regards this clone: Its antigen is not known.

Produced via immunoSEQ multiplex PCR; TCRdb's table is partial and in-frame only. The table records several thousand clones, 85% to 95% of them present only once. Findings and limits, study-wide: Smaller alpha distances in active tuberculosis partly reflected shorter CDR3-alpha lengths. Active tuberculosis TCR-alpha repertoires lay closer to GMM-specific TCRs than IGRA-negative controls, suggesting clonal expansion.

The CDR3 is made up of 16 amino acids. V lost 7 bases and J lost 1; bases outside the gene matches: 12. Germline-derived CDR1 and CDR2 are MGHRA and YSYEKL. V usage is TRBV4-1 and J usage is TRBJ1-1; TRBD1 matches at 7 bases. The sequence was collected from an adult with tuberculosis. Source material: PBMCs. CDR3 amino acids: CASTLHSGTENTEAFF. In DNA, the CDR3 is TGCGCCAGCACCCTACATTCCGGGACAGAGAACACTGAAGCTTTCTTT.